This is a list of T cell receptor beta chains from one sample in a study of CD8+ T cells in alopecia areata. The protocol was immunoSEQ multiplex PCR, while the TCRdb copy is restricted to in-frame clones and leaves out a portion. The sample lists around 99,000 clones, over 80% occurring once. Sequenced material: CD8+ T cells sorted from blood, taken at week 24, from a patient treated with tofacitinib. The receptor source for this set is a human donor with alopecia areata. The CDR3 runs from the conserved cysteine through the conserved F or W. Fields, in order: D gene, clone size, J gene, CDR3 length, V gene, CDR3 protein, CDR3 DNA. D genes are given only for firm matches. Size is omitted from some rows. Given values are once, few, many or a class for expanded clones.

>TRBD1|-|TRBJ2-7|16|TRBV7-6
CASSPGGTGGDYEQYF
TGTGCCAGCAGCCCAGGGGGGACAGGAGGGGACTACGAGCAGTACTTC
>-|-|TRBJ1-5|15|TRBV2
CASSEAGGLLWPQHF
TGTGCCAGCAGTGAAGCCGGAGGGCTGTTATGGCCCCAGCATTTT
>-|-|TRBJ2-1|17|TRBV7-2
CASSLYSNKPPYNEQFF
TGTGCCAGCAGCTTATACTCAAACAAACCGCCCTACAATGAGCAGTTCTTC
>TRBD1|-|TRBJ2-1|15|TRBV2
CASSPTGGSYNEQFF
TGTGCCAGCAGTCCGACAGGGGGTTCCTACAATGAGCAGTTCTTC
>TRBD1|few|TRBJ2-7|14|TRBV7-9
CASSSWDRGYEQYF
TGTGCCAGCAGCTCATGGGACAGGGGCTACGAGCAGTACTTC
>-|-|TRBJ1-2|13|TRBV2
CASSGDVSYGYTF
TGTGCCAGCAGTGGGGACGTATCCTATGGCTACACCTTC
>TRBD1|-|TRBJ1-2|13|TRBV13
CASSSGQAYGYTF
TGTGCCAGCAGCTCAGGACAGGCTTATGGCTACACCTTC
>-|-|TRBJ2-3|15|TRBV11-2
CASRLTGTRTDTQYF
TGTGCCAGCCGACTTACCGGGACACGCACAGATACGCAGTATTTT
>-|once|TRBJ1-1|15|TRBV4-3
CASSQDTGAGSEAFF
TGCGCCAGCAGCCAAGATACTGGGGCTGGTTCTGAAGCTTTCTTT
>TRBD1|once|TRBJ2-7|15|TRBV4-1
CASSQEWTGPYEQYF
TGCGCCAGCAGCCAAGAGTGGACAGGGCCCTACGAGCAGTACTTC
>TRBD2|once|TRBJ2-5|16|TRBV13
CASSQPLAGGEETQYF
TGTGCCAGCAGCCAACCCCTAGCGGGGGGAGAGGAGACCCAGTACTTC
>TRBD2|-|TRBJ2-3|16|TRBV4-2
CASSQDILAGSDTQYF
TGTGCCAGCAGCCAAGATATTCTAGCGGGGTCAGATACGCAGTATTTT
>-|few|TRBJ2-3|13|TRBV11-3
CASSPGVSDTQYF
TGTGCCAGCAGCCCGGGAGTCTCAGATACGCAGTATTTT
>TRBD1|-|TRBJ1-1|16|TRBV27
CASSPGTGRMNTEAFF
TGTGCCAGCAGTCCGGGGACAGGGCGCATGAACACTGAAGCTTTCTTT
>TRBD1|few|TRBJ1-2|16|TRBV7-1
CASSLTGETAGYGYTF
TGTGCCAGCAGCTTAACAGGGGAAACGGCGGGCTATGGCTACACCTTC
>TRBD2|-|TRBJ2-3|15|TRBV13
CASSSTSGSTDTQYF
TGTGCCAGCAGCTCGACTAGCGGGAGCACAGATACGCAGTATTTT
>TRBD2|few|TRBJ2-3|16|TRBV6-5
CASSYGSGGVADTQYF
TGTGCCAGCAGTTATGGTAGCGGGGGTGTGGCAGATACGCAGTATTTT
>TRBD2|once|TRBJ2-5|11|TRBV29-1
CSVSGGETQYF
TGCAGCGTTAGCGGGGGAGAGACCCAGTACTTC
>-|-|TRBJ2-5|12|TRBV6-1
CASSLAWETQYF
TGTGCCAGCAGTCTAGCGTGGGAGACCCAGTACTTC
>-|once|TRBJ2-7|14|TRBV4-3
CASSQVIEAYEQYF
TGCGCCAGCAGCCAAGTGATAGAGGCGTACGAGCAGTACTTC
>-|-|TRBJ2-5|18|TRBV27
CASSSVRAAGMVIETQYF
TGTGCCAGCAGTTCCGTTAGAGCGGCGGGGATGGTGATAGAGACCCAGTACTTC
>-|once|TRBJ2-1|14|TRBV27
CASSFGLPLDEQFF
TGTGCCAGCAGTTTTGGTCTCCCCTTGGATGAGCAGTTCTTC
>TRBD2|few|TRBJ2-1|18|TRBV29-1
CSVEGRASGGAPHNEQFF
TGCAGCGTTGAGGGGCGGGCTAGCGGGGGGGCCCCCCACAATGAGCAGTTCTTC
>-|-|TRBJ1-1|12|TRBV7-8
CASSQLYREAFF
TGTGCCAGCAGTCAACTTTATAGGGAAGCTTTCTTT
>TRBD2|-|TRBJ2-7|15|TRBV27
CASSSLGGYSYEQYF
TGTGCCAGCAGCTCCCTGGGGGGGTACTCCTACGAGCAGTACTTC
>-|-|TRBJ2-7|16|TRBV7-2
CASSRHTGSRTYEQYF
TGTGCCAGCAGCCGACATACGGGCTCAAGGACCTACGAGCAGTACTTC
>-|-|TRBJ2-3|15|TRBV4-1
CASSAKPGPTDTQYF
TGCGCCAGCAGCGCCAAACCAGGACCCACAGATACGCAGTATTTT
>-|few|TRBJ1-6|12|TRBV27
CASSKINSPLHF
TGTGCCAGCAGCAAGATCAATTCACCCCTCCACTTT
>-|-|TRBJ1-1|15|TRBV27
CASSFRPGLYTEAFF
TGTGCCAGCAGTTTCAGGCCAGGGCTTTATACTGAAGCTTTCTTT
>-|-|TRBJ1-4|14|TRBV7-9
CASSSRGSNEKLFF
TGTGCCAGCAGCTCCAGGGGATCTAATGAAAAACTGTTTTTT
>-|-|TRBJ2-2|16|TRBV4-3
CASSTPGTRNTGELFF
TGCGCCAGCAGCACCCCCGGGACTCGGAACACCGGGGAGCTGTTTTTT
>TRBD1|-|TRBJ1-2|18|TRBV7-9
CASSLDVVDRAVDYGYTF
TGTGCCAGCAGCTTAGATGTCGTGGACAGGGCGGTCGACTATGGCTACACCTTC
>-|-|TRBJ2-2|13|TRBV7-2
CASSRWGSGELFF
TGTGCCAGCAGCCGATGGGGGTCCGGGGAGCTGTTTTTT
>-|-|TRBJ2-2|14|TRBV29-1
CSVEAGPNTGELFF
TGCAGCGTTGAGGCGGGGCCGAACACCGGGGAGCTGTTTTTT
>-|-|TRBJ2-7|12|TRBV7-2
CASGDLSYEQYF
TGTGCCAGCGGGGATCTTTCCTACGAGCAGTACTTC
>-|-|TRBJ1-2|15|TRBV7-6
CASSQYLSTTYGYTF
TGTGCCAGCAGCCAGTACCTCAGTACCACCTATGGCTACACCTTC
>TRBD2|-|TRBJ2-4|14|TRBV29-1
CSVLAGLAKNIQYF
TGCAGCGTTCTAGCGGGGCTAGCCAAAAACATTCAGTACTTC
>TRBD1|-|TRBJ1-4|15|TRBV11-2
CASSTQGVSREKLFF
TGTGCCAGCAGCACTCAGGGGGTATCCCGCGAAAAACTGTTTTTT
>TRBD1|-|TRBJ2-7|15|TRBV7-9
CASSARDSETYEQYF
TGTGCCAGCAGCGCCCGGGACAGCGAGACCTACGAGCAGTACTTC
>-|large|TRBJ2-1|13|TRBV5-5
CASSLGWRNEQFF
TGTGCCAGCAGCTTGGGCTGGAGGAATGAGCAGTTCTTC
>-|-|TRBJ1-1|11|TRBV30
CAYVGSTEAFF
TGTGCCTACGTGGGGTCCACTGAAGCTTTCTTT
>-|-|TRBJ2-7|17|TRBV4-2
CASSQVFSDSSNYEQYF
TGTGCCAGCAGCCAAGTATTCTCGGACTCCAGTAACTACGAGCAGTACTTC
>-|few|TRBJ1-1|15|TRBV29-1
CSVDGFGSMNTEAFF
TGCAGCGTTGACGGGTTCGGGAGCATGAACACTGAAGCTTTCTTT
>-|once|TRBJ1-1|15|TRBV4-1
CASSQEAAGGTEAFF
TGCGCCAGCAGCCAAGAGGCCGCGGGAGGCACTGAAGCTTTCTTT
>-|-|TRBJ1-1|10|TRBV30
CAWDVGPAFF
TGTGCCTGGGACGTGGGGCCAGCTTTCTTT
>-|few|TRBJ2-3|10|TRBV29-1
CSVDADTQYF
TGCAGCGTTGATGCTGATACGCAGTATTTT
>-|once|TRBJ1-3|14|TRBV5-6
CASSLERYGNTIYF
TGTGCCAGCAGCTTGGAGAGATATGGAAACACCATATATTTT
>-|once|TRBJ2-4|13|TRBV27
CASSLRAKNIQYF
TGTGCCAGCAGTTTACGGGCCAAAAACATTCAGTACTTC
>-|few|TRBJ1-2|14|TRBV29-1
CSVEDRVTNYGYTF
TGCAGCGTTGAAGACAGGGTTACGAACTATGGCTACACCTTC
>-|-|TRBJ2-3|16|TRBV29-1
CSVGMWRGADTDTQYF
TGCAGCGTGGGTATGTGGCGCGGGGCGGACACAGATACGCAGTATTTT
>TRBD2|-|TRBJ2-7|15|TRBV4-1
CASSQGEATGGEQYF
TGCGCCAGCAGCCAAGGAGAAGCCACGGGGGGCGAGCAGTACTTC
>TRBD1|once|TRBJ2-1|15|TRBV5-1
CASSLLQGVRNEQFF
TGCGCCAGCAGCTTGTTACAGGGGGTTAGGAATGAGCAGTTCTTC
>TRBD1|-|TRBJ1-3|18|TRBV7-9
CASSLPPTGTGEENTIYF
TGTGCCAGCAGCTTACCCCCAACCGGGACAGGGGAGGAAAACACCATATATTTT
>-|-|TRBJ2-3|16|TRBV14
CASSQVRSGGGGTQYF
TGTGCCAGCAGCCAAGTACGTAGCGGAGGGGGAGGTACGCAGTATTTT
>TRBD2|once|TRBJ2-4|15|TRBV9
CASSPGRGGKNIQYF
TGTGCCAGCAGCCCTGGACGGGGGGGTAAAAACATTCAGTACTTC